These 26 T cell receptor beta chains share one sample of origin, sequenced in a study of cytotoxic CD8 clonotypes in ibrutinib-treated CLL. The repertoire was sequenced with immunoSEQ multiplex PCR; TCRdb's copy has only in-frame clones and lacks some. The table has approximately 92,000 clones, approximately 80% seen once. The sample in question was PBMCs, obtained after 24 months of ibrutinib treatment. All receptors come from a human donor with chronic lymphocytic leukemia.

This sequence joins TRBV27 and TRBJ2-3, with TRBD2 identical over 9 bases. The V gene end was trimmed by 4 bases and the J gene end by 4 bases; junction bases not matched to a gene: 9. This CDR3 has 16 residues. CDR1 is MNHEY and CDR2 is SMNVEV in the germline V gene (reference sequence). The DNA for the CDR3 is TGTGCCAGCAGTTATTTGGCTAGCGGGATTTCAGATACGCAGTATTTT. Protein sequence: CASSYLASGISDTQYF.

CDR3 in DNA: TGTGCCAGCAGGGGGACTACTGCCAAAAACATTCAGTACTTC. Its protein is CASRGTTAKNIQYF. The chain links TRBV28 to TRBJ2-4, with 7 bases that match TRBD2. Losses at the gene ends were 6 bases for V and 1 base for J; bases not matched to a gene: 3. In germline, CDR1 is MDHEN, CDR2 SYDVKM. The length of the CDR3 is 14 residues.

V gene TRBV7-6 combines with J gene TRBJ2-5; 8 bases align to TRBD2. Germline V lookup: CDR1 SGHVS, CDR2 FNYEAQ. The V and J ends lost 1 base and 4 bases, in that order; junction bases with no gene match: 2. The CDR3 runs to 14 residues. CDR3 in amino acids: CASSLEAGVETQYF. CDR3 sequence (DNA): TGTGCCAGCAGCTTAGAAGCGGGAGTAGAGACCCAGTACTTC.

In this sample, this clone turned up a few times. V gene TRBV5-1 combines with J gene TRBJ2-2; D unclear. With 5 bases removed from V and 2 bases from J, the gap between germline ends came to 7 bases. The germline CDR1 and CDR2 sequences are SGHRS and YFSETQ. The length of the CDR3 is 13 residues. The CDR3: CASSDGNTGELFF. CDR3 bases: TGCGCCAGCAGTGACGGTAACACCGGGGAGCTGTTTTTT. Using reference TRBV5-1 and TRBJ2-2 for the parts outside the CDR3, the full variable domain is KAGVTQTPRYLIKTRGQQVTLSCSPISGHRSVSWYQQTPGQGLQFLFEYFSETQRNKGNFPGRFSGRQFSNSRSEMNVSTLELGDSALYLCASSDGNTGELFFGEGSRLTVL.

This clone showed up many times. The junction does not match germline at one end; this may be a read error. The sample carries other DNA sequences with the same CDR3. In DNA form, the CDR3 reads TGTGCCAGCAGCTTGAGCACTACTATGGGAGGCTACACCTTC. It codes for CASSLSTTMGGYTF. The rearrangement joins TRBV5-1 to TRBJ1-2; D not resolved. The CDR3 sequence is 14 residues long. The germline gives CDR1 SGHRS, CDR2 YFSETQ. Complete variable domain (other parts from reference TRBV5-1 and TRBJ1-2): KAGVTQTPRYLIKTRGQQVTLSCSPISGHRSVSWYQQTPGQGLQFLFEYFSETQRNKGNFPGRFSGRQFSNSRSEMNVSTLELGDSALYLCASSLSTTMGGYTFGSGTRLTVV.

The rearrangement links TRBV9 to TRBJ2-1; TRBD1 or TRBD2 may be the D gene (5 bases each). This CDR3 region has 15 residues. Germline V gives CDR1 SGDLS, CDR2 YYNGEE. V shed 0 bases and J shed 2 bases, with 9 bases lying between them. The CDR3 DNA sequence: TGTGCCAGCAGCGTAGGTGGGGGACCCTACAATGAGCAGTTCTTC. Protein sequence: CASSVGGGPYNEQFF.

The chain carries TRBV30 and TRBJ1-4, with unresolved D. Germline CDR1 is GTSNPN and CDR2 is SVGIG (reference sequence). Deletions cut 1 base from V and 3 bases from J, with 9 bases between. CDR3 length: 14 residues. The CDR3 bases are TGTGCCTGGAGTGGGAAGCCACCTAATGAAAAACTGTTTTTT. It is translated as CAWSGKPPNEKLFF. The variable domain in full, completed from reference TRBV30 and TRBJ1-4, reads SQTIHQWPATLVQPVGSPLSLECTVEGTSNPNLYWYRQAAGRGLQLLFYSVGIGQISSEVPQNLSASRPQDRQFILSSKKLLLSDSGFYLCAWSGKPPNEKLFFGSGTQLSVL.

CDR3 loop: CASREGSYGYTF. The CDR3 region has the DNA TGTGCCAGCAGGGAGGGTAGCTATGGCTACACCTTC. The rearrangement uses TRBV27 and TRBJ1-2, with D unclear. The CDR3 spans 12 residues. Trimming took off 6 bases at V and 4 bases at J, with 9 bases between the two ends. Looked up from germline, CDR1 is MNHEY and CDR2 is SMNVEV (reference sequence).

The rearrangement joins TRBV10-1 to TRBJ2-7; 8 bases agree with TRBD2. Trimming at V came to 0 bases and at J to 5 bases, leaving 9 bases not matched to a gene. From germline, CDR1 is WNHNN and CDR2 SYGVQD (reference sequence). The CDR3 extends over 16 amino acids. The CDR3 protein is CASSESSISGSDEQYF. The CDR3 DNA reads TGCGCCAGCAGTGAGTCATCCATAAGCGGGAGCGACGAGCAGTACTTC.

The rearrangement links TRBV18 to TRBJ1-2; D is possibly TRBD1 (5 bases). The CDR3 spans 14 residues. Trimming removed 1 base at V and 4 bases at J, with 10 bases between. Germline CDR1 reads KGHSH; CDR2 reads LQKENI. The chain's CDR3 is CASSPRTKSYGYTF. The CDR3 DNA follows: TGTGCCAGCTCACCACGGACAAAATCCTATGGCTACACCTTC.

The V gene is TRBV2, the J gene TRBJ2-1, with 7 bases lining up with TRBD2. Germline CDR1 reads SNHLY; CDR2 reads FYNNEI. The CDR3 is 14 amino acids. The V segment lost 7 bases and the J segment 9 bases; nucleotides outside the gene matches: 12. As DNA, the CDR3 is TGTGCCAGCACTCTAGCGGCCCAGGGCGGTGAGCAGTTCTTC. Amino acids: CASTLAAQGGEQFF.

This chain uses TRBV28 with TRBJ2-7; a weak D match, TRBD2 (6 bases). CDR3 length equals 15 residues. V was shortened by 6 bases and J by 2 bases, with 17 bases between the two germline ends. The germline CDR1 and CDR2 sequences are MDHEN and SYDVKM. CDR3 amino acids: CASRGAGPWTYEQYF. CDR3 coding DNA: TGTGCCAGCAGGGGCGCGGGACCCTGGACCTACGAGCAGTACTTC.

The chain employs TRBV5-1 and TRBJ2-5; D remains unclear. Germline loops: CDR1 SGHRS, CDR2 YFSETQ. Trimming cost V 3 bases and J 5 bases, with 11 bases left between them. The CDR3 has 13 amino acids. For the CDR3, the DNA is TGCGCCAGCAGCTCCGGACCTCGGGAGACCCAGTACTTC. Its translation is CASSSGPRETQYF.

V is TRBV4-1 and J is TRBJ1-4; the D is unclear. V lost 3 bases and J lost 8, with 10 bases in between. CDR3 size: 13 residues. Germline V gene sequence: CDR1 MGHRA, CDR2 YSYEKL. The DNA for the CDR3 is TGCGCCAGCAGCCAGAAAGGCGGGGAAAAACTGTTTTTT. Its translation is CASSQKGGEKLFF.

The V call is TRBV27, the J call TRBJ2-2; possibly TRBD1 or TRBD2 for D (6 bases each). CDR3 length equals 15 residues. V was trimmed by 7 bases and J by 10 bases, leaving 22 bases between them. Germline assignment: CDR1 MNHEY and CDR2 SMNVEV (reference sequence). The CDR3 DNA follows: TGTGCCAGCACAGTTAGGGGACAAACGGGGGAGGAGCTGTTTTTT. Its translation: CASTVRGQTGEELFF.

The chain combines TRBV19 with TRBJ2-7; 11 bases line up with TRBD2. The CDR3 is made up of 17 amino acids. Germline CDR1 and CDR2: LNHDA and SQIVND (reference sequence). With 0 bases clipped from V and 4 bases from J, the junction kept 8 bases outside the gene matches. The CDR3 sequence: CASSIDRTSGSRYEQYF. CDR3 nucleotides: TGTGCCAGTAGTATAGATCGAACTAGCGGGAGTCGATACGAGCAGTACTTC.

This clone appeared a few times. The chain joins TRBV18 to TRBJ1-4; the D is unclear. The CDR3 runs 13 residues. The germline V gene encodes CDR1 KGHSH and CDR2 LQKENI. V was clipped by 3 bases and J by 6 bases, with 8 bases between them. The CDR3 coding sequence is TGTGCCAGCTCACCGGACCTGCATGAAAAACTGTTTTTT. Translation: CASSPDLHEKLFF.

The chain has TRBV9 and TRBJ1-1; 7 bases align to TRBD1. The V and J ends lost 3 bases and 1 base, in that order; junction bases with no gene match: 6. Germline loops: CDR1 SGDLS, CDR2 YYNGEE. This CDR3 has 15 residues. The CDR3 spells CASSAHRGRNTEAFF. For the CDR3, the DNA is TGTGCCAGCAGCGCCCACAGGGGCAGGAACACTGAAGCTTTCTTT.

This CDR3 reads CASSLDYGYTF. CDR3 sequence (DNA): TGCGCCAGCAGCTTGGACTATGGCTACACCTTC. This rearrangement joins TRBV5-1 to TRBJ1-2; D gene uncertain. The CDR3 covers 11 residues. The V end lost 0 bases, the J end lost 3 bases, and 0 bases lay between the germline ends. CDR1 and CDR2 (germline): SGHRS, YFSETQ.

CDR3 in amino acids: CASSLGDRSSGYTF. The CDR3 DNA follows: TGTGCCAGCAGCCTTGGGGACAGGTCTTCGGGCTACACCTTC. This sequence joins TRBV7-9 and TRBJ1-2, with TRBD1 matching 8 bases. With 5 bases clipped from V and 8 bases from J, the junction kept 10 bases outside the gene matches. The CDR3 length is 14 residues. The germline V gene encodes CDR1 SEHNR and CDR2 FQNEAQ (reference sequence).

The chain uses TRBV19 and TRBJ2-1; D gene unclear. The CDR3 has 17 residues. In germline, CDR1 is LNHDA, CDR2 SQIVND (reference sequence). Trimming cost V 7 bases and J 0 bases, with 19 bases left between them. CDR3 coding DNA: TGTGCCAGTACCCACCGGTCGAAAGTTGCCTCCTACAATGAGCAGTTCTTC. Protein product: CASTHRSKVASYNEQFF.

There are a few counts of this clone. CDR3 nucleotides: TGTGCCAGCAGTTACTCGCCCTCTCCCTACGAGCAGTACTTC. Its protein is CASSYSPSPYEQYF. This chain links TRBV6-6 with TRBJ2-7; D is undetermined. The CDR3 runs 14 residues. Germline V gene data show CDR1 as MNHNY and CDR2 as SVGAGI (reference sequence). Trimming took off 0 bases at V and 2 bases at J, with 8 bases between the two ends.

The CDR3 nucleotides are TGTGCCAGCTCAAAAGCGTACCAAGAGACCCAGTACTTC. It yields the protein CASSKAYQETQYF. V usage is TRBV18 and J usage is TRBJ2-5; D remains ambiguous. The germline V gene encodes CDR1 KGHSH and CDR2 LQKENI. The CDR3 totals 13 residues. V was shortened by 5 bases and J by 0 bases, with 7 bases between the two germline ends.

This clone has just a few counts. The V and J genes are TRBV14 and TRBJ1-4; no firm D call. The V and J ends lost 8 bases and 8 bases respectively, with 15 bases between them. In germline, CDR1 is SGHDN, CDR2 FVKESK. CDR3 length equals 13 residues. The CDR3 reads CASRPHNSEKLFF. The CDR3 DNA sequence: TGTGCCAGCCGACCCCACAACAGCGAAAAACTGTTTTTT. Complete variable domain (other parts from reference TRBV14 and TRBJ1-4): EAGVTQFPSHSVIEKGQTVTLRCDPISGHDNLYWYRRVMGKEIKFLLHFVKESKQDESGMPNNRFLAERTGGTYSTLKVQPAELEDSGVYFCASRPHNSEKLFFGSGTQLSVL.

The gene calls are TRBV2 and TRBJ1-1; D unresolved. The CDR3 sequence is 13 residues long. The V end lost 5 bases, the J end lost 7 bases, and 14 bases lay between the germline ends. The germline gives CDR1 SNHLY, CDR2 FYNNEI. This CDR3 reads CASSITVTSEAFF. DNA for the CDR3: TGTGCCAGCAGTATTACAGTGACGAGTGAAGCTTTCTTT.

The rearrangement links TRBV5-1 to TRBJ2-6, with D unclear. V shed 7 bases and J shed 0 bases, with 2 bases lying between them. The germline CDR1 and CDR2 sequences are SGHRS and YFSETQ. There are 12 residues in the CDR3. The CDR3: CASLSGANVLTF. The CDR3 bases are TGCGCCAGCCTCTCTGGGGCCAACGTCCTGACTTTC.